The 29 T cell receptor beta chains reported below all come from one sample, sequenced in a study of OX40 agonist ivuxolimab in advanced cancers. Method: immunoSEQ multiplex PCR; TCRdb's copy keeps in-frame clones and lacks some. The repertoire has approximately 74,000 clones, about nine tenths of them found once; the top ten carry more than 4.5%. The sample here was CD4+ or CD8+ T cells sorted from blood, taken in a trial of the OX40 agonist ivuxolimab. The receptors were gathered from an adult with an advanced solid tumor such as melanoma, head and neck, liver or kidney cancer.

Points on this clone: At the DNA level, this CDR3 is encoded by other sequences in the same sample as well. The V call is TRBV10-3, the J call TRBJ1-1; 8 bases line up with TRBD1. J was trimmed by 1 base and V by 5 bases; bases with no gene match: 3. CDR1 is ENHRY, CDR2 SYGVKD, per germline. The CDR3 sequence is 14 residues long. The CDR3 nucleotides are TGTGCCATCAGTAGCGGACAGGGGAACACTGAAGCTTTCTTT. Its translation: CAISSGQGNTEAFF.

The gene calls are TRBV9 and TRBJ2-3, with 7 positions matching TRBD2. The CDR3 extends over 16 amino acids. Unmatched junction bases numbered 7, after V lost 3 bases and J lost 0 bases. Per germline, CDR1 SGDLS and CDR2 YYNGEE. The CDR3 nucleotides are TGTGCCAGCAGCGATCGTCTAGCGGAAAGCACAGATACGCAGTATTTT. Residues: CASSDRLAESTDTQYF. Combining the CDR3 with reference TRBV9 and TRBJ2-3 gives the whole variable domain DSGVTQTPKHLITATGQRVTLRCSPRSGDLSVYWYQQSLDQGLQFLIQYYNGEERAKGNILERFSAQQFPDLHSELNLSSLELGDSALYFCASSDRLAESTDTQYFGPGTRLTVL.

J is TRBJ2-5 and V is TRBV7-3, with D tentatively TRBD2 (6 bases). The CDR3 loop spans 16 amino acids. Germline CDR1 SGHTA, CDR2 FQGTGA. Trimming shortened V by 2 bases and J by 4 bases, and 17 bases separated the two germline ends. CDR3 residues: CASSLYGREAGETQYF. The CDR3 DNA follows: TGTGCCAGCAGCTTATACGGGAGAGAGGCGGGAGAGACCCAGTACTTC.

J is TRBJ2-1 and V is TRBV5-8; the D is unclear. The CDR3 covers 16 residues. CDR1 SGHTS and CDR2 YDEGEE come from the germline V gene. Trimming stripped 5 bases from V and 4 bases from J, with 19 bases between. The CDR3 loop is CASRELDVAEYNEQFF. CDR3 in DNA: TGTGCCAGCAGGGAACTGGATGTTGCGGAGTACAATGAGCAGTTCTTC.

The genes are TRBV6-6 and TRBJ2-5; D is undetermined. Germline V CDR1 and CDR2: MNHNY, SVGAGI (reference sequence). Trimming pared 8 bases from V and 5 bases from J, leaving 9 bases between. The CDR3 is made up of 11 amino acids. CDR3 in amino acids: CASQMGETQYF. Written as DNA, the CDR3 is TGTGCCAGCCAGATGGGGGAGACCCAGTACTTC.

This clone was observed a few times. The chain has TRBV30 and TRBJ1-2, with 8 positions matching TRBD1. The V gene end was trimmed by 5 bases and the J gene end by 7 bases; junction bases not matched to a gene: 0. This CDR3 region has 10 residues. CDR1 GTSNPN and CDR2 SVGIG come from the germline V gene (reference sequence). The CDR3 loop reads CAWGQGGYTF. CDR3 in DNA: TGTGCCTGGGGACAGGGTGGCTACACCTTC. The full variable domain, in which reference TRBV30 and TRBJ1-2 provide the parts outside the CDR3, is SQTIHQWPATLVQPVGSPLSLECTVEGTSNPNLYWYRQAAGRGLQLLFYSVGIGQISSEVPQNLSASRPQDRQFILSSKKLLLSDSGFYLCAWGQGGYTFGSGTRLTVV.

For the CDR3, the DNA is TGTGCCAGCAGCTTAGATCGGGACTATAACTATGGCTACACCTTC. It codes for CASSLDRDYNYGYTF. This rearrangement joins TRBV13 to TRBJ1-2; maybe TRBD1 (5 bases). There are 15 residues in the CDR3. In germline, CDR1 is PRHDT, CDR2 FYEKMQ (reference sequence). The V gene lost 1 base and the J gene lost 1 base, with 10 bases spanning the gap.

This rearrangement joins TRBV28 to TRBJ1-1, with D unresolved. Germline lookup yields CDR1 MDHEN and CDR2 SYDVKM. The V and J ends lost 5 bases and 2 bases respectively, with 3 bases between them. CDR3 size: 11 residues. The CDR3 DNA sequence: TGTGCCAGCAGTACAAACACTGAAGCTTTCTTT. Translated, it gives CASSTNTEAFF.

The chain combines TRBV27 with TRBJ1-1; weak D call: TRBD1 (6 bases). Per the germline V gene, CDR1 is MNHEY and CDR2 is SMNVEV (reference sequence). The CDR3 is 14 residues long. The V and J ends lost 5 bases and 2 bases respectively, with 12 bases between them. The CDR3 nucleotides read TGTGCCAGCAGTCCACAGGGCTTCAACACTGAAGCTTTCTTT. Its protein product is CASSPQGFNTEAFF.

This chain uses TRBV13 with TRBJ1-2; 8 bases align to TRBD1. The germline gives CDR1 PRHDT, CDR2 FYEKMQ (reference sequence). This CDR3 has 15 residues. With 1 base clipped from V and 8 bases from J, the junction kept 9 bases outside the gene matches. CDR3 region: CASSLVLPGGEGYTF. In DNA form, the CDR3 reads TGTGCCAGCAGCTTAGTACTTCCAGGGGGCGAAGGCTACACCTTC. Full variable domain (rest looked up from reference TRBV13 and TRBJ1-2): AAGVIQSPRHLIKEKRETATLKCYPIPRHDTVYWYQQGPGQDPQFLISFYEKMQSDKGSIPDRFSAQQFSDYHSELNMSSLELGDSALYFCASSLVLPGGEGYTFGSGTRLTVV.

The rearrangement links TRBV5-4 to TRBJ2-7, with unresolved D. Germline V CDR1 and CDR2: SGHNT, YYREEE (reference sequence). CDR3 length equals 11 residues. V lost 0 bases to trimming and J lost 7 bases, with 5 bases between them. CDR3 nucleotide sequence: TGTGCCAGCAGCTTGGGGGGAGAGCAGTACTTC. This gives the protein CASSLGGEQYF. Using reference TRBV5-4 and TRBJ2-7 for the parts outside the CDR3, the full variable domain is ETGVTQSPTHLIKTRGQQVTLRCSSQSGHNTVSWYQQALGQGPQFIFQYYREEENGRGNFPPRFSGLQFPNYSSELNVNALELDDSALYLCASSLGGEQYFGPGTRLTVT.

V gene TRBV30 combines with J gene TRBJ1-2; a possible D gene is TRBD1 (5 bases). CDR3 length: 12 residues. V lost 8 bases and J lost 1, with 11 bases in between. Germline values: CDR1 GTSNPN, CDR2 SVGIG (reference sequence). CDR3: CAVTQGNYGYTF. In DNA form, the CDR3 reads TGTGCCGTTACTCAGGGTAACTATGGCTACACCTTC.

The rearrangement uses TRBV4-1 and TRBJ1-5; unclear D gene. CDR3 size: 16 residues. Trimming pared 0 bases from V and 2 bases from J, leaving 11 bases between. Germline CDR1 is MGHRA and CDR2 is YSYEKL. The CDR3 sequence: CASSQEQQLRNQPQHF. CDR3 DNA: TGCGCCAGCAGCCAAGAACAGCAGCTGCGCAATCAGCCCCAGCATTTT.

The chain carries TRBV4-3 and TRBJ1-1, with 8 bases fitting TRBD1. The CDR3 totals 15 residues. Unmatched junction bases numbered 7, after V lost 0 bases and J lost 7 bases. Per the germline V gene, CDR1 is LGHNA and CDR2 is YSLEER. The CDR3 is CASSQDMGQVVEAFF. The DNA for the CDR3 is TGCGCCAGCAGCCAAGATATGGGACAGGTAGTTGAAGCTTTCTTT.

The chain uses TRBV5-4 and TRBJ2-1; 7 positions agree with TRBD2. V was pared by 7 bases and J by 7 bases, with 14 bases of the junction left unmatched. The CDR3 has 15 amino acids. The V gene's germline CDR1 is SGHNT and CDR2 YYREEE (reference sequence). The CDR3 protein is CASGSGGGGINEQFF. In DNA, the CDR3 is TGTGCCAGCGGGTCGGGAGGTGGTGGCATTAATGAGCAGTTCTTC.

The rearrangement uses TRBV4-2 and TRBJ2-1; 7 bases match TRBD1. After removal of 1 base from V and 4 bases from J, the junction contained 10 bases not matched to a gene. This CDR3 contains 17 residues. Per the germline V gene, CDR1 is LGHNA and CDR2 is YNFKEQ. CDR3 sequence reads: CASSQVAGTALYNEQFF. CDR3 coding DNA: TGTGCCAGCAGCCAAGTGGCCGGGACAGCATTATACAATGAGCAGTTCTTC.

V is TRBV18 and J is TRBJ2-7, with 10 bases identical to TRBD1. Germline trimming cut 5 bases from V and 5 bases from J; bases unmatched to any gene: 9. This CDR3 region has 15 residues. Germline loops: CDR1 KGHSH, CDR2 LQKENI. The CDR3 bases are TGTGCCAGCTCAGTTCCGGGACAGGGGCACAACGAGCAGTACTTC. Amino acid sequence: CASSVPGQGHNEQYF.

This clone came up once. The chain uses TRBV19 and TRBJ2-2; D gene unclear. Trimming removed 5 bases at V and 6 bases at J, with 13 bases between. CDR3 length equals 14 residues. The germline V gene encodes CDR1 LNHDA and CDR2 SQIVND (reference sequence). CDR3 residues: CASSPYLTAGELFF. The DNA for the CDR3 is TGTGCCAGTAGTCCCTACCTAACCGCCGGGGAGCTGTTTTTT.

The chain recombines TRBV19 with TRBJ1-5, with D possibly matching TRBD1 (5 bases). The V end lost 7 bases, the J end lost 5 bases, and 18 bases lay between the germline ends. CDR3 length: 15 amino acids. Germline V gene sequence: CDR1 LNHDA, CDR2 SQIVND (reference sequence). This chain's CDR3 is CASTHPGGGDQPQHF. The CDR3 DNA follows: TGTGCCAGTACTCACCCTGGGGGAGGGGATCAGCCCCAGCATTTT.

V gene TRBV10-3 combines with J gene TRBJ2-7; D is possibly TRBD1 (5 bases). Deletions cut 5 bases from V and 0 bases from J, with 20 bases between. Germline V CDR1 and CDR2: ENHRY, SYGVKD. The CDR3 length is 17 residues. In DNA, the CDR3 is TGTGCCATCAGTCCCCTTGTATCGCAGGGATTCTCCTACGAGCAGTACTTC. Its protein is CAISPLVSQGFSYEQYF.

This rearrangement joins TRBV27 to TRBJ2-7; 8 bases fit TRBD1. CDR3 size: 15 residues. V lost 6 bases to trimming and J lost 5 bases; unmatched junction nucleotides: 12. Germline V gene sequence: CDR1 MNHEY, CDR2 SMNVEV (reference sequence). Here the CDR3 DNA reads TGTGCCAGCAGAGCCTTACAGGGGGATGACCACGAGCAGTACTTC. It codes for CASRALQGDDHEQYF.

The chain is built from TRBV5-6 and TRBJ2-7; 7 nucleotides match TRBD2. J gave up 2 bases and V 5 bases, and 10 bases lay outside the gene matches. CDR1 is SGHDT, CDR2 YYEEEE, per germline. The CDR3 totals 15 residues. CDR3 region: CASRLMGGTPYEQYF. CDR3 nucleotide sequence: TGTGCCAGCAGATTAATGGGGGGGACCCCCTACGAGCAGTACTTC.

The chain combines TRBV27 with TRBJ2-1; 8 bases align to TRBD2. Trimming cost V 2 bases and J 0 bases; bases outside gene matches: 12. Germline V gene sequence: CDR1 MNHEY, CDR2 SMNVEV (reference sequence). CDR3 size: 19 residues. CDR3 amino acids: CASSLNPLISGVSYNEQFF. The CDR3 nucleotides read TGTGCCAGCAGTTTAAACCCGTTAATTAGCGGGGTCTCCTACAATGAGCAGTTCTTC.

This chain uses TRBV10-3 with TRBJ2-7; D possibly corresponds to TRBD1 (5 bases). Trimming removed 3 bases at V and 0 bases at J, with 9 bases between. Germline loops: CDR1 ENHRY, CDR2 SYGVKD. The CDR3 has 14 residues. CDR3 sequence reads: CAISDQDTSYEQYF. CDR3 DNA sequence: TGTGCCATCAGTGACCAGGACACCTCCTACGAGCAGTACTTC.

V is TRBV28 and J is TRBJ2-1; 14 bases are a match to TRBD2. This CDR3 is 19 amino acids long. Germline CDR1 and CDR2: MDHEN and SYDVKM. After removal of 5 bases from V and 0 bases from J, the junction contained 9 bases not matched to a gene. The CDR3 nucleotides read TGTGCCAGCAGTCAAATGGCCGGGACTAGCGGGAGCTCCTACAATGAGCAGTTCTTC. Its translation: CASSQMAGTSGSSYNEQFF. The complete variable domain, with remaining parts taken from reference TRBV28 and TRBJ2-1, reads DVKVTQSSRYLVKRTGEKVFLECVQDMDHENMFWYRQDPGLGLRLIYFSYDVKMKEKGDIPEGYSVSREKKERFSLILESASTNQTSMYLCASSQMAGTSGSSYNEQFFGPGTRLTVL.

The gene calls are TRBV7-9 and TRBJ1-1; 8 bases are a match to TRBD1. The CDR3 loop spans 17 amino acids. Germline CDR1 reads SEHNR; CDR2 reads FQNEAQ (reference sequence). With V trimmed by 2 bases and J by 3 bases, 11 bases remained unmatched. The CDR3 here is CASSLRTRDRGDTEAFF. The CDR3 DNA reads TGTGCCAGCAGCTTAAGAACGAGAGACAGGGGTGACACTGAAGCTTTCTTT.

The CDR3 reads CASRLAGSNEQFF. CDR3 in DNA: TGTGCCAGCAGGCTAGCGGGGAGCAATGAGCAGTTCTTC. The V call is TRBV27, the J call TRBJ2-1, with 9 bases aligning to TRBD2. Germline trimming cut 6 bases from V and 6 bases from J; bases unmatched to any gene: 3. CDR1 is MNHEY and CDR2 is SMNVEV in the germline V gene (reference sequence). The length of the CDR3 is 13 residues.

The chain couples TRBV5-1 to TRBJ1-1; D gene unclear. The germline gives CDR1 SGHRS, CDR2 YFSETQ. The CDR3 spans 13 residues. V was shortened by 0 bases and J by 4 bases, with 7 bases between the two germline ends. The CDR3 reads CASSLEGRTEAFF. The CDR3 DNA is TGCGCCAGCAGCTTGGAAGGGCGCACTGAAGCTTTCTTT.

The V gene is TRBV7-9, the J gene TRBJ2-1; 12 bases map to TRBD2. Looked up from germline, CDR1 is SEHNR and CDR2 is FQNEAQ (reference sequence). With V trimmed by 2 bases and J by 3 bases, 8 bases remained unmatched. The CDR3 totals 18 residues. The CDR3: CASSLSTSGGKNYNEQFF. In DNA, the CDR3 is TGTGCCAGCAGCTTAAGTACTAGCGGGGGGAAGAACTACAATGAGCAGTTCTTC.